The sequence of this T cell receptor beta chain was determined in a study of T-cell reconstitution after alpha-beta-depleted transplantation in children. This clonotype was recorded many times. Preparation of the TCRbeta library involved a method that used unique molecular identifiers. Each CDR3 protein is one row after TCRdb ran MiXCR on the PCR reads. The table records about 610,000 distinct CDR3 sequences, under 12% of them present only once. The CDR3 runs to 15 residues. Trimming removed 6 bases from V and 5 bases from J; junction bases left unmatched: 12. Looked up from germline, CDR1 is SGHAT and CDR2 is FQDESV (reference sequence).

The material sequenced was PBMCs from the stem cell graft donor, taken from the stem cell graft. The sequence came from a human donor who donated a stem cell graft to a child with acute myeloid leukemia. V usage is TRBV11-1 and J usage is TRBJ1-2, with 7 bases aligning to TRBD1. The CDR3 protein is CASSLTSGQLYGYTF. The CDR3 region has the DNA TGTGCCAGCAGTCTTACCTCGGGACAGCTTTATGGCTACACCTTC.